The 8 T cell receptor beta chains in this list originate from one sample, sequenced in a study of blood T cells in healthy people across ages (dated by TCRdb to about 2015). The library was generated by 5' RACE. Sequencing was carried out with an Illumina HiSeq 2500. A second PCR of about 6 to 11 cycles was performed with a sample-barcoded 5' primer and a J-beta primer mix. The public reads were run again by TCRdb, first through fastp at Q25 and then through MiXCR, and only productive beta chains were kept. Every entry covers one CDR3 protein and lists the most common genes and DNA from its rows. In this sample the table shows roughly 2 million distinct CDR3 sequences, just under 50% of which occur a single time. Less than 2.5% of the sample is in the top ten clones. The sequenced sample was blood. The receptors were sampled from a woman aged 40 to 50 in good health.

This clonotype was counted ten times or more. This sequence joins TRBV28 and TRBJ1-2, with TRBD1 matching over 8 bases. The CDR3 length is 12 residues. Germline V gives CDR1 MDHEN, CDR2 SYDVKM. J was trimmed by 8 bases and V by 4 bases; bases with no gene match: 3. The CDR3 region is CASSSDRAGYTF. The DNA of the CDR3 is TGTGCCAGCAGTTCGGACAGGGCGGGCTACACCTTC.

This clonotype was observed a single time. Written as DNA, the CDR3 is TGTGCCACCCTGGGACAGTCCTATGGCTACACCTTC. It encodes CATLGQSYGYTF. The chain uses TRBV6-5 and TRBJ1-2; 7 bases line up with TRBD1. The CDR3 sequence is 12 residues long. CDR1 is MNHEY and CDR2 is SVGAGI in the germline V gene. The V gene end was trimmed by 10 bases and the J gene end by 4 bases; junction bases not matched to a gene: 6.

The chain uses TRBV4-1 and TRBJ2-2, with D possibly matching TRBD1 (6 bases). CDR1 and CDR2 (germline): MGHRA, YSYEKL. The CDR3 is made up of 18 amino acids. V was trimmed by 1 base and J by 6 bases, leaving 21 bases between them. The CDR3 is CASSQVPVQGLSPGELFF. The DNA for the CDR3 is TGCGCCAGCAGCCAAGTGCCCGTACAGGGCTTGAGCCCCGGGGAGCTGTTTTTT.

This clonotype was seen a handful of times. This chain joins TRBV10-3 and TRBJ1-2; 11 nucleotides agree with TRBD1. Trimming removed 10 bases from V and 5 bases from J; junction bases left unmatched: 3. This CDR3 has 12 residues. The germline gives CDR1 ENHRY, CDR2 SYGVKD. CDR3 nucleotides: TGTGCCACTGGACAGGGGGCATATGGCTACACCTTC. This gives the protein CATGQGAYGYTF.

This chain connects TRBV4-1 to TRBJ2-1, with TRBD1 identical over 12 bases. From germline, CDR1 is MGHRA and CDR2 YSYEKL. The length of the CDR3 is 16 residues. The junction had 3 bases not matched to a gene; V was cut back by 0 bases and J by 6 bases. The CDR3 nucleotides read TGCGCCAGCAGCCAAGAGGGACAGGGGGCAAGCAATGAGCAGTTCTTC. It translates to CASSQEGQGASNEQFF.

This clonotype was detected once. The V gene is TRBV24-1, the J gene TRBJ2-3; possibly TRBD1 for D (7 bases). The CDR3 totals 18 residues. Germline loops: CDR1 KGHDR, CDR2 SFDVKD. Trimming took 5 bases from V and 7 from J, leaving 27 bases between them. The chain's CDR3 is CATSGRVEGGQSRNTQYF. As DNA, the CDR3 is TGTGCCACCAGTGGTCGTGTAGAGGGGGGACAGAGCAGAAATACGCAGTATTTT.

The rearrangement links TRBV28 to TRBJ1-2; no clear D gene. There are 11 residues in the CDR3. Trimming cost V 8 bases and J 4 bases, with 8 bases left between them. The germline V gene encodes CDR1 MDHEN and CDR2 SYDVKM. The CDR3 DNA reads as TGTGCCAGCCGACGGACCTATGGCTACACCTTC. It translates to CASRRTYGYTF.

This clonotype showed up just a few times. The chain couples TRBV7-2 to TRBJ2-5, with 7 bases identical to TRBD1. Germline trimming cut 5 bases from V and 11 bases from J; bases unmatched to any gene: 11. Germline CDR1 reads SGHTA; CDR2 reads FQGNSA. The CDR3 length is 13 residues. The CDR3 nucleotides are TGTGCCAGCAGCCCCGTAACTACAGGGGAGCAGTACTTC. Translated, it gives CASSPVTTGEQYF.